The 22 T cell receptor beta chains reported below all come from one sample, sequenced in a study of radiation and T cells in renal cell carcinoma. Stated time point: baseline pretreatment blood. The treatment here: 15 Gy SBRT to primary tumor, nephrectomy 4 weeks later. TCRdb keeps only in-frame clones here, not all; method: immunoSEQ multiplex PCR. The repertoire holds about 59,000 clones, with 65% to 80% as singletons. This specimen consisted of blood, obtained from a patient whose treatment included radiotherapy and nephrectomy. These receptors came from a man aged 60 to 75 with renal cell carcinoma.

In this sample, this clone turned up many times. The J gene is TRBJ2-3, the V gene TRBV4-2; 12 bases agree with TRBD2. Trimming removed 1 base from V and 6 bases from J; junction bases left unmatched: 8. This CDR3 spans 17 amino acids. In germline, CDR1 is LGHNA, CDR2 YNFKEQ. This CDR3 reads CASSQAGLAGLADTQYF. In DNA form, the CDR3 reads TGTGCCAGCAGCCAAGCCGGACTAGCGGGATTGGCGGATACGCAGTATTTT.

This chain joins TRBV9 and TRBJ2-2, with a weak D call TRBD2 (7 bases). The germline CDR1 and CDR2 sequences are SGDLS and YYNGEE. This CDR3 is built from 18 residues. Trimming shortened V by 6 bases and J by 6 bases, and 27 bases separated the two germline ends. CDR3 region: CASNPSWGGDPRAGELFF. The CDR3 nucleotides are TGTGCCAGCAATCCAAGTTGGGGGGGCGATCCCAGAGCCGGGGAGCTGTTTTTT.

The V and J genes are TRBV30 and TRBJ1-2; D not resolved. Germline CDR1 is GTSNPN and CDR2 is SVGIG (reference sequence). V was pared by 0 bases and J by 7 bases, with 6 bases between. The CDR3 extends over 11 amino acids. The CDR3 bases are TGTGCCTGGAGTGTACGGAGTGGCTACACCTTC. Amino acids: CAWSVRSGYTF.

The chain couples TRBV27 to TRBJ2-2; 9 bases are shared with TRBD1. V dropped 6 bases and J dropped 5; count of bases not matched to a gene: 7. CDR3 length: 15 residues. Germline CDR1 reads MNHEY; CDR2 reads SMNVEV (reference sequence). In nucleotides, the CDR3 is TGTGCCAGCAGCACTCGGACAGGGGTGACCGGGGAGCTGTTTTTT. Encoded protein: CASSTRTGVTGELFF.

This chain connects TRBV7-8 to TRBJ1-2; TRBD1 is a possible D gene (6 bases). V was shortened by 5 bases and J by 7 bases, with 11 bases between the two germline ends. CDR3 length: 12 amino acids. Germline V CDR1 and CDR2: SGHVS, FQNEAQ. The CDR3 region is CASSTGTPGYTF. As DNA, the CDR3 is TGTGCCAGCAGCACGGGGACACCTGGCTACACCTTC. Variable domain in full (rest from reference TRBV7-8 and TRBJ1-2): GAGVSQSPRYKVAKRGQDVALRCDPISGHVSLFWYQQALGQGPEFLTYFQNEAQLDKSGLPSDRFFAERPEGSVSTLKIQRTQQEDSAVYLCASSTGTPGYTFGSGTRLTVV.

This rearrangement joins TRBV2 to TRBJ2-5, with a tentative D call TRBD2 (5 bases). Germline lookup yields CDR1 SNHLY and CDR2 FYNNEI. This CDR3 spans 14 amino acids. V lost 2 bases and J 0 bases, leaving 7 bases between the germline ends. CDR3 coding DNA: TGTGCCAGCAGTGAATTAGCGAACCAAGAGACCCAGTACTTC. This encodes CASSELANQETQYF.

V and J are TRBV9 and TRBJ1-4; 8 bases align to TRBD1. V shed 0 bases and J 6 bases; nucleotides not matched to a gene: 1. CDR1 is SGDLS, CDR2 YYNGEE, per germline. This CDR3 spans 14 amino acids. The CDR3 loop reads CASSVAGGDEKLFF. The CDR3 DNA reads TGTGCCAGCAGCGTAGCAGGGGGCGATGAAAAACTGTTTTTT.

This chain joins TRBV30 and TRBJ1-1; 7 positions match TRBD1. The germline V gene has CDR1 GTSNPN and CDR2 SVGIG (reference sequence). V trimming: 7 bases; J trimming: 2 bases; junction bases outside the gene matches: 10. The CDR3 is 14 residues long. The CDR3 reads CASKGHRGNTEAFF. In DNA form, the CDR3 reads TGTGCCTCCAAAGGGCACAGGGGAAACACTGAAGCTTTCTTT.

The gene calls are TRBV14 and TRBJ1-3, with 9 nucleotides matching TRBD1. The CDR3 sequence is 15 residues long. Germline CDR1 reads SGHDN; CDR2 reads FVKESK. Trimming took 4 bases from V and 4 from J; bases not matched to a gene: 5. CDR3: CASSPWTGEGNTIYF. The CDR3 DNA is TGTGCCAGCAGCCCATGGACAGGGGAAGGAAACACCATATATTTT.

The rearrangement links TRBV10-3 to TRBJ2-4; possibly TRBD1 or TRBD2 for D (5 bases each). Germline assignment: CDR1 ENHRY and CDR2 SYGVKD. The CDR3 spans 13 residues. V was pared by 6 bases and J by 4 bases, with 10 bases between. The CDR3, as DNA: TGTGCCATCAGCGGGACCGAGAAAAACATTCAGTACTTC. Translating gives CAISGTEKNIQYF.

CDR3 loop: CAVGGREGRDTDTQYF. CDR3 DNA: TGTGCCGTCGGTGGCCGGGAGGGCCGCGACACAGATACGCAGTATTTT. V is TRBV10-3 and J is TRBJ2-3, with TRBD2 matching over 8 bases. CDR1 and CDR2 from the germline V gene are ENHRY and SYGVKD. Germline trimming cut 11 bases from V and 2 bases from J; bases unmatched to any gene: 15. This CDR3 comprises 16 residues.

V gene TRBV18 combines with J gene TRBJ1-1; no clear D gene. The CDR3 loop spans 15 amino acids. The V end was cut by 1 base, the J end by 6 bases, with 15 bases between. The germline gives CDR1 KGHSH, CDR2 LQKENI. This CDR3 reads CASSPRGLRRSEAFF. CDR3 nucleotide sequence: TGTGCCAGCTCACCACGAGGGCTCCGGAGGTCTGAAGCTTTCTTT.

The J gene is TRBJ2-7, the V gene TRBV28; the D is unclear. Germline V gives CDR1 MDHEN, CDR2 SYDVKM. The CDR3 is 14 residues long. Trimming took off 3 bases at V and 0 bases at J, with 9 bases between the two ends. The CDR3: CASSLAGSSYEQYV. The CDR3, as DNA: TGTGCCAGCAGTTTGGCCGGTAGCTCCTACGAGCAGTACGTC.

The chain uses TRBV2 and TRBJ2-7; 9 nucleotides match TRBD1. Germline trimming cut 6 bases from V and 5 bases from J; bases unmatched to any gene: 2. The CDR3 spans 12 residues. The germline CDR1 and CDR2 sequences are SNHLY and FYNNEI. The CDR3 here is CASRDRGNEQYF. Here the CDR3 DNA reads TGTGCCAGCAGAGACAGGGGGAACGAGCAGTACTTC. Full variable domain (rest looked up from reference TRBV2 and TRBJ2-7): EPEVTQTPSHQVTQMGQEVILRCVPISNHLYFYWYRQILGQKVEFLVSFYNNEISEKSEIFDDQFSVERPDGSNFTLKIRSTKLEDSAMYFCASRDRGNEQYFGPGTRLTVT.

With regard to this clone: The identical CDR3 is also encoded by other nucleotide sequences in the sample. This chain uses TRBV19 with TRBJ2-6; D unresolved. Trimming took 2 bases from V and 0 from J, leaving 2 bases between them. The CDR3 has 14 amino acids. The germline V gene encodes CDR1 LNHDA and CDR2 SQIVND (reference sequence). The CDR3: CASSIPSGANVLTF. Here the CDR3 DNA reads TGTGCCAGTAGTATACCCTCTGGGGCCAACGTCCTGACTTTC.

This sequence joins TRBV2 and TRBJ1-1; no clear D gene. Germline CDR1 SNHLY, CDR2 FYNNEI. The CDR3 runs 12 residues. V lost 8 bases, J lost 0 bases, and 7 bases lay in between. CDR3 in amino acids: CASEQMNTEAFF. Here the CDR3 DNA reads TGTGCCAGCGAACAAATGAACACTGAAGCTTTCTTT.

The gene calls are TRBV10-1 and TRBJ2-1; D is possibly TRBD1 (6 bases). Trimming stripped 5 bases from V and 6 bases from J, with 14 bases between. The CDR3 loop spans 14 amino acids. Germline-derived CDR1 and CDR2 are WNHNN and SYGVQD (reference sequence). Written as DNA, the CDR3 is TGCGCCAGCAGTCGCGACAGGCAATCCAATGAGCAGTTCTTC. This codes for CASSRDRQSNEQFF.

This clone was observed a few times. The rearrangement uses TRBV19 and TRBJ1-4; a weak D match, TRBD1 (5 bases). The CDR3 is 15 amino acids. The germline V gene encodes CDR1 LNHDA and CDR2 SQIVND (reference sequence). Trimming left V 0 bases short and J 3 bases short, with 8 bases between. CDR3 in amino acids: CASSIDRGPNEKLFF. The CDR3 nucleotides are TGTGCCAGTAGTATAGATAGGGGACCTAATGAAAAACTGTTTTTT.

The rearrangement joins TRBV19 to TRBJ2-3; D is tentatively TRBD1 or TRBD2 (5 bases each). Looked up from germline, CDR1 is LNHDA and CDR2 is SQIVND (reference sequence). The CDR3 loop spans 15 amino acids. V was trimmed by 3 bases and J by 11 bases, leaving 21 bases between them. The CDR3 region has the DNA TGTGCCAGTAGTATCGGGGCTGGCGGAGGTTGGGGGCAGTATTTT. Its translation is CASSIGAGGGWGQYF.

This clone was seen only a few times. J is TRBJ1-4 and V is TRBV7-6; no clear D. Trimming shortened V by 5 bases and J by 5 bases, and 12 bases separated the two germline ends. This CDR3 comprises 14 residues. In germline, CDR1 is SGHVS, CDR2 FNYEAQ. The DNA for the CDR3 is TGTGCCAGCAGCCCCGAGCCTCAAAATGAAAAACTGTTTTTT. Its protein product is CASSPEPQNEKLFF.

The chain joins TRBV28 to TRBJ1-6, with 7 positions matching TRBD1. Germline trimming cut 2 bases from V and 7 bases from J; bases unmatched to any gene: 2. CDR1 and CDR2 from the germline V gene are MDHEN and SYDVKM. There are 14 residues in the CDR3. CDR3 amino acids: CASSLQGENSPLHF. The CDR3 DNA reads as TGTGCCAGCAGTTTACAGGGGGAAAATTCACCCCTCCACTTT.

This CDR3 is CASSPTGAYSPLHF. For the CDR3, the DNA is TGTGCCAGTAGTCCGACAGGGGCGTATTCACCCCTCCACTTT. The chain uses TRBV19 and TRBJ1-6; TRBD1 agrees at 8 bases. The trim removed 5 bases at V and 8 bases at J, leaving 5 bases unmatched. CDR3 size: 14 residues. CDR1 LNHDA and CDR2 SQIVND come from the germline V gene (reference sequence).